This T cell receptor beta chain came from a study of long-term antiretroviral therapy in people with HIV. Investigators performed immunoSEQ version v3.0 at survey level. TCRdb's table, derived via immunoSEQ multiplex PCR, lists solely in-frame clones and lacks some. The data contain some 38,000 clones, around 75% of them seen just once; the ten biggest clones take up roughly 5.6%. CDR1 is LGHNA, CDR2 YSLEER, per germline. The CDR3 is 16 amino acids. The ends were cut back, 0 bases at V and 3 bases at J, with 11 bases in the middle. This receptor was obtained from a man aged 18 to 29 with HIV. The sequencing here drew on unsorted PBMCs, taken 1.5 years after starting antiretroviral therapy. The chain recombines TRBV4-3 with TRBJ1-4; D is uncertain. The CDR3 loop reads CASSQDVRSANEKLFF. The CDR3 DNA follows: TGCGCCAGCAGCCAAGATGTCCGTTCGGCTAATGAAAAACTGTTTTTT.